These 28 T cell receptor beta chains came from one sample sequenced in a study of cytomegalovirus exposure and HLA in healthy donors. PCR was performed using 60 Vbeta and 13 Jbeta primers. Here immunoSEQ multiplex PCR was the method, and the copy in TCRdb shows in-frame clones only, minus some. The sample records about 100,000 clones, 65% to 75% being singletons. Sequences were obtained from PBMCs. These receptors came from a man in his forties or fifties in good health and CMV-seropositive.

Comments on this clone: At the DNA level, this CDR3 is encoded by other sequences in the same sample as well. The chain links TRBV6-7 to TRBJ2-7, with D perhaps TRBD1 (6 bases). TRBV6-7 is known as an ORF, though its function is uncertain. The CDR3 covers 13 residues. The CDR3 sequence is CASSPDSSYEQYV. CDR3 coding DNA: TGCGCCAGCAGTCCGGACAGCTCCTACGAGCAGTACGTC.

DNA of the CDR3: TGTGCCAGCAGTCAAGCGGACAGGGGAGGCCATGAGCAGTTCTTC. Protein: CASSQADRGGHEQFF. The gene calls are TRBV7-6 and TRBJ2-1; 9 bases align to TRBD1. V lost 6 bases, J lost 8 bases, and 11 bases stayed unmatched. CDR1 SGHVS and CDR2 FNYEAQ come from the germline V gene. The CDR3 length is 15 residues.

The V gene is TRBV6-5, the J gene TRBJ2-5; 13 bases are shared with TRBD2. Germline V gene sequence: CDR1 MNHEY, CDR2 SVGAGI. With V trimmed by 0 bases and J by 3 bases, 1 base remained unmatched. The CDR3 is 16 residues long. CDR3: CASSYSGLAGKETQYF. The CDR3 bases are TGTGCCAGCAGTTACTCGGGACTAGCGGGGAAAGAGACCCAGTACTTC.

This chain links TRBV5-6 with TRBJ1-1; possible D gene TRBD1, 6 bases. Per germline, CDR1 SGHDT and CDR2 YYEEEE. The CDR3 has 14 residues. In DNA, the CDR3 is TGTGCAAGCCAAATGGGGGGGCTGGACACTGAAGCTTTCTTT. This sequence encodes CASQMGGLDTEAFF.

This chain joins TRBV5-6 and TRBJ1-1; 7 nucleotides agree with TRBD1. Trimming cost V 4 bases and J 3 bases; bases outside gene matches: 12. The CDR3 length is 16 residues. Per the germline V gene, CDR1 is SGHDT and CDR2 is YYEEEE. For the CDR3, the DNA is TGTGCCAGCAGCCGGAATTCCGGGACAGATTACACTGAAGCTTTCTTT. Translating it yields CASSRNSGTDYTEAFF. Variable domain in full (rest from reference TRBV5-6 and TRBJ1-1): DAGVTQSPTHLIKTRGQQVTLRCSPKSGHDTVSWYQQALGQGPQFIFQYYEEEERQRGNFPDRFSGHQFPNYSSELNVNALLLGDSALYLCASSRNSGTDYTEAFFGQGTRLTVV.

In DNA, the CDR3 is TGTGCCAGCAGCCCACTAGCGGGAGCCGACGAGCAGTACTTC. As protein: CASSPLAGADEQYF. The chain joins TRBV6-5 to TRBJ2-7; 11 bases align to TRBD2. Trimming at V came to 6 bases and at J to 5 bases, leaving 6 bases not matched to a gene. Germline lookup yields CDR1 MNHEY and CDR2 SVGAGI. The CDR3 loop spans 14 amino acids.

V usage is TRBV19 and J usage is TRBJ1-2, with D maybe TRBD1 (5 bases). The CDR3 is made up of 15 amino acids. Trimming removed 3 bases at V and 4 bases at J, with 15 bases between. From germline, CDR1 is LNHDA and CDR2 SQIVND (reference sequence). The CDR3 region has the DNA TGTGCCAGTAGTATCACGGGGGTACTCTCCTATGGCTACACCTTC. It yields the protein CASSITGVLSYGYTF.

This chain links TRBV21-1 with TRBJ1-1; whether TRBD1, the table's D call, matches the DNA was not checked. TRBV21-1 is noted as a pseudogene. The CDR3 is made up of 20 amino acids. DNA of the CDR3: TGTGCCAGCAGCAGCGTGGGGGGACAGGGTATGGAAAGAGGGGACACTGAAGCTTTCTTT. Amino acid sequence: CASSSVGGQGMERGDTEAFF.

The chain combines TRBV4-3 with TRBJ2-1; D may be TRBD2 (5 bases). Germline V gives CDR1 LGHNA, CDR2 YSLEER. V was trimmed by 0 bases and J by 0 bases, leaving 12 bases between them. The CDR3 extends over 17 amino acids. Here the CDR3 DNA reads TGCGCCAGCAGCCAAGACTCGGGATGGGGCTCCTACAATGAGCAGTTCTTC. It encodes CASSQDSGWGSYNEQFF.

J is TRBJ1-2 and V is TRBV23-1; D remains ambiguous. TRBV23-1 is noted as an ORF with a role that remains uncertain. V dropped 10 bases and J dropped 4 bases, with 16 bases sitting between them. The CDR3 is 13 amino acids. The CDR3 protein is CATNSGQGYGYTF. DNA of the CDR3: TGCGCCACCAATTCGGGTCAAGGCTATGGCTACACCTTC.

This clone was found a few times. The chain joins TRBV6-1 to TRBJ2-3; possible D gene TRBD2, 6 bases. This CDR3 comprises 11 residues. The V gene's germline CDR1 is MNHNS and CDR2 SASEGT. V gave up 7 bases and J gave up 6 bases, with 8 bases separating them. Here the CDR3 reads CASTGVDTQYF. The DNA of the CDR3 is TGTGCCAGCACGGGGGTGGATACGCAGTATTTT.

The genes are TRBV30 and TRBJ1-4; D gene uncertain. The CDR3 length is 13 residues. In germline, CDR1 is GTSNPN, CDR2 SVGIG (reference sequence). V gave up 5 bases and J gave up 4 bases, with 11 bases separating them. CDR3 amino acids: CAWETDNNEKLFF. The CDR3 region has the DNA TGTGCCTGGGAAACAGACAATAATGAAAAACTGTTTTTT.

DNA of the CDR3: TGTGCCAGCTCACCCGGTCGGGACAATGAGCAGTTCTTC. Translating it yields CASSPGRDNEQFF. The chain recombines TRBV18 with TRBJ2-1; unclear D gene. The CDR3 length is 13 residues. Deletions cut 3 bases from V and 5 bases from J, with 8 bases between. Germline CDR1 and CDR2: KGHSH and LQKENI.

V and J are TRBV10-2 and TRBJ2-7; 8 bases are a match to TRBD2. The germline V gene has CDR1 WSHSY and CDR2 SAAADI. The length of the CDR3 is 14 residues. The trim removed 3 bases at V and 5 bases at J, leaving 6 bases unmatched. As DNA, the CDR3 is TGCGCCAGCAGTGAAGTCGGGAGGGGACACGAGCAGTACTTC. It is translated as CASSEVGRGHEQYF.

The chain has TRBV19 and TRBJ1-2; D perhaps matches TRBD1 (5 bases). The CDR3 loop spans 14 amino acids. Looked up from germline, CDR1 is LNHDA and CDR2 is SQIVND (reference sequence). V was shortened by 6 bases and J by 6 bases, with 17 bases between the two germline ends. The CDR3 sequence is CASRAGKGANGYTF. CDR3 nucleotide sequence: TGTGCCAGTAGAGCAGGGAAAGGTGCTAATGGCTACACCTTC.

A few counts support this clone. The CDR3 spells CASTGPRQGGEQYF. In DNA form, the CDR3 reads TGTGCCAGCACCGGTCCCCGACAGGGCGGGGAGCAGTACTTC. The V call is TRBV6-6, the J call TRBJ2-7, with 7 bases matching TRBD1. J gave up 7 bases and V 7 bases, and 13 bases lay outside the gene matches. This CDR3 region has 14 residues. The germline gives CDR1 MNHNY, CDR2 SVGAGI (reference sequence).

To note about this clone: In the same sample, other DNA sequences code for this CDR3. This chain links TRBV6-5 with TRBJ2-7, with 7 bases aligning to TRBD2. CDR1 MNHEY and CDR2 SVGAGI come from the germline V gene. The CDR3 sequence is 15 residues long. V was clipped by 0 bases and J by 3 bases; unmatched bases: 5. The CDR3 here is CASSYSSSGNYEQYF. The CDR3, as DNA: TGTGCCAGCAGTTACTCGTCCAGCGGGAACTACGAGCAGTACTTC.

The gene calls are TRBV27 and TRBJ2-1; 11 bases line up with TRBD2. The CDR3 consists of 15 residues. J was trimmed by 8 bases and V by 4 bases; bases with no gene match: 7. The germline CDR1 and CDR2 sequences are MNHEY and SMNVEV (reference sequence). CDR3 in amino acids: CASSWASGRTHEQFF. The CDR3 DNA reads as TGTGCCAGCAGTTGGGCTAGCGGGAGGACCCATGAGCAGTTCTTC.

The rearrangement uses TRBV21-1 and TRBJ1-1; the table calls TRBD1, which could not be checked here. TRBV21-1 is a recognized pseudogene. The CDR3 spans 13 residues. The CDR3 DNA reads as TGTGCCAGCAGCAAGACAGGGCCCACTGAAGCTTTCTTT. Residues: CASSKTGPTEAFF.

The chain carries TRBV10-2 and TRBJ2-5; D is uncertain. The ends were cut back, 1 base at V and 1 base at J, with 7 bases in the middle. Looked up from germline, CDR1 is WSHSY and CDR2 is SAAADI. The CDR3 loop spans 14 amino acids. CDR3 sequence: CASSELSLQETQYF. In DNA form, the CDR3 reads TGCGCCAGCAGTGAGTTGAGCCTCCAAGAGACCCAGTACTTC.

The gene calls are TRBV4-1 and TRBJ1-4, with 7 bases fitting TRBD1. Germline V gene sequence: CDR1 MGHRA, CDR2 YSYEKL. With V trimmed by 2 bases and J by 0 bases, 6 bases remained unmatched. The CDR3 length is 17 residues. The CDR3 loop is CASSQTGQTPTNEKLFF. The CDR3 bases are TGCGCCAGCAGCCAAACGGGACAGACGCCAACTAATGAAAAACTGTTTTTT.

V and J are TRBV19 and TRBJ2-1; weak D call: TRBD1 (6 bases). The CDR3 runs to 14 residues. Germline V gene sequence: CDR1 LNHDA, CDR2 SQIVND (reference sequence). The V and J ends lost 7 bases and 2 bases respectively, with 12 bases between them. The CDR3, as DNA: TGTGCCAGTACCCCACAGGGAACCTACAATGAGCAGTTCTTC. Translating it yields CASTPQGTYNEQFF.

The CDR3 DNA reads TGTGCCAGCTCACCACTAATGCTACAGGGAAACACTGAAGCTTTCTTT. Its translation: CASSPLMLQGNTEAFF. J is TRBJ1-1 and V is TRBV18, with TRBD1 as a possible D gene (6 bases). The germline V gene encodes CDR1 KGHSH and CDR2 LQKENI. V lost 1 base to trimming and J lost 2 bases, with 14 bases between them. The CDR3 extends over 16 amino acids.

The V gene is TRBV18, the J gene TRBJ2-1, with D uncertain. This CDR3 has 14 amino acids. V was clipped by 0 bases and J by 5 bases, with 8 bases between them. The germline CDR1 and CDR2 sequences are KGHSH and LQKENI. The DNA of the CDR3 is TGTGCCAGCTCACCACCAGCGTTGAACAATGAGCAGTTCTTC. This translates into CASSPPALNNEQFF.

The chain's CDR3 is CASSLGGRFSTGELFF. The CDR3 region has the DNA TGTGCCAGCAGCTTAGGAGGGCGTTTTAGCACCGGGGAGCTGTTTTTT. The chain carries TRBV7-9 and TRBJ2-2; maybe TRBD2 (5 bases). Trimming left V 1 base short and J 4 bases short, with 13 bases between. CDR1 and CDR2 from the germline V gene are SEHNR and FQNEAQ (reference sequence). CDR3 length equals 16 residues.

This clone was detected a few times. The chain has TRBV19 and TRBJ2-1; a possible D gene is TRBD1 (6 bases). With 0 bases removed from V and 10 bases from J, the gap between germline ends came to 10 bases. Germline values: CDR1 LNHDA, CDR2 SQIVND (reference sequence). CDR3 length: 13 amino acids. CDR3 amino acids: CASSIEGGQEQFF. In DNA form, the CDR3 reads TGTGCCAGTAGTATAGAGGGTGGACAGGAGCAGTTCTTC. Full variable domain (rest looked up from reference TRBV19 and TRBJ2-1): DGGITQSPKYLFRKEGQNVTLSCEQNLNHDAMYWYRQDPGQGLRLIYYSQIVNDFQKGDIAEGYSVSREKKESFPLTVTSAQKNPTAFYLCASSIEGGQEQFFGPGTRLTVL.

A few counts support this clone. The chain has TRBV2 and TRBJ1-3; D ambiguous. Deletions cut 2 bases from V and 1 base from J, with 12 bases between. This CDR3 has 16 amino acids. Looked up from germline, CDR1 is SNHLY and CDR2 is FYNNEI. CDR3 sequence reads: CASSESLGPSGNTIYF. The CDR3 DNA sequence: TGTGCCAGCAGTGAATCCTTGGGCCCTTCTGGAAACACCATATATTTT.

CDR3 sequence (DNA): TGTGCCAGCAGAGGTGGCAGGTACTATGGCTACACCTTC. Translation gives CASRGGRYYGYTF. The chain couples TRBV7-9 to TRBJ1-2; D is ambiguous. Trimming removed 6 bases from V and 3 bases from J, with 11 bases in between. The CDR3 is 13 amino acids. Germline CDR1 SEHNR, CDR2 FQNEAQ (reference sequence). The whole variable domain, remainder taken from reference TRBV7-9 and TRBJ1-2, is DTGVSQNPRHKITKRGQNVTFRCDPISEHNRLYWYRQTLGQGPEFLTYFQNEAQLEKSRLLSDRFSAERPKGSFSTLEIQRTEQGDSAMYLCASRGGRYYGYTFGSGTRLTVV.